The 20 T cell receptor beta chains below all came from one sample that was sequenced in a study of early T cells in non-severe SARS-CoV-2 infection (dated by TCRdb to about 2021). Libraries were constructed by 5' RACE. Sequenced on a NextSeq 500. TCRdb took the public reads, trimmed them with fastp at Q25, ran MiXCR for clone calling and kept in-frame beta chains. Identical CDR3 proteins give one entry, which carries the most common genes and DNA. The sample data list around 57,000 distinct CDR3 sequences, and 6.5% to 9% of these were observed just once. Jointly, the top ten make up over 8% of the sample. Sequenced: whole blood. The origin of the receptors is an adult who was a healthcare worker with PCR-confirmed SARS-CoV-2 infection or an uninfected control (not recorded which).

This clonotype was recorded many times. The chain recombines TRBV6-6 with TRBJ2-7, with 15 positions matching TRBD2. The J segment lost 5 bases and the V segment lost 5 bases, leaving 4 bases of the junction unmatched. The CDR3 consists of 15 residues. Germline assignment: CDR1 MNHNY and CDR2 SVGAGI (reference sequence). CDR3 nucleotide sequence: TGTGCCAGCAGTCCGGGACTAGCGGGAGGAAACGAGCAGTACTTC. This codes for CASSPGLAGGNEQYF.

This clonotype was seen many times. The chain joins TRBV19 to TRBJ2-1; 9 bases are a match to TRBD1. The junction had 12 bases not matched to a gene; V was cut back by 8 bases and J by 10 bases. The CDR3 is 14 residues long. The germline V gene has CDR1 LNHDA and CDR2 SQIVND (reference sequence). CDR3 loop: CASRETGGNKEQFF. As DNA, the CDR3 is TGTGCCAGTCGCGAGACAGGGGGAAATAAGGAGCAGTTCTTC.

The chain uses TRBV6-2 or TRBV6-3 and TRBJ2-3; D may be TRBD1 (6 bases). Per germline, CDR1 MNHEY and CDR2 SVGEGT. V lost 2 bases and J 3 bases, leaving 15 bases between the germline ends. This CDR3 region has 16 residues. CDR3 nucleotides: TGTGCCAGCAGTTACAAGGCAGGGGCAGCAACAGATACGCAGTATTTT. Translating gives CASSYKAGAATDTQYF.

The chain employs TRBV3-1 and TRBJ2-1, with D unclear. The germline V and J ends were trimmed by 3 bases and 3 bases, with 18 bases remaining between them. The length of the CDR3 is 17 residues. CDR1 and CDR2 from the germline V gene are LGHDT and YNNKEL (reference sequence). The CDR3 region is CASSQRTWPTIYNEQFF. DNA of the CDR3: TGTGCCAGCAGCCAGAGGACCTGGCCCACTATCTACAATGAGCAGTTCTTC.

The genes are TRBV19 and TRBJ2-1, with unresolved D. This CDR3 spans 13 amino acids. Germline loops: CDR1 LNHDA, CDR2 SQIVND (reference sequence). Trimming took 6 bases from V and 3 from J, leaving 9 bases between them. In DNA form, the CDR3 reads TGTGCCAGTAGCTCGACGGACTACAATGAGCAGTTCTTC. Translating gives CASSSTDYNEQFF. Complete variable domain (other parts from reference TRBV19 and TRBJ2-1): DGGITQSPKYLFRKEGQNVTLSCEQNLNHDAMYWYRQDPGQGLRLIYYSQIVNDFQKGDIAEGYSVSREKKESFPLTVTSAQKNPTAFYLCASSSTDYNEQFFGPGTRLTVL.

The sample holds many counts of this clonotype. This chain links TRBV7-2 with TRBJ2-3; D not certain. Germline assignment: CDR1 SGHTA and CDR2 FQGNSA. The V gene lost 5 bases and the J gene lost 1 base, with 13 bases spanning the gap. This CDR3 comprises 15 residues. The DNA for the CDR3 is TGTGCCAGCAGCGATACCCCAGTCCGCACAGATACGCAGTATTTT. It translates to CASSDTPVRTDTQYF.

This clonotype was counted only a few times. The rearrangement links TRBV5-8 to TRBJ2-4; D may be TRBD1 (6 bases). The CDR3 is made up of 17 amino acids. The V gene lost 6 bases and the J gene lost 0 bases, with 19 bases spanning the gap. Germline V gene lookup returns CDR1 SGHTS and CDR2 YDEGEE. CDR3 region: CASTLTTGDLAKNIQYF. CDR3 in DNA: TGTGCCAGCACCCTAACGACAGGCGATCTAGCCAAAAACATTCAGTACTTC.

The table lists this clonotype with many counts. CDR3 loop: CASSLRGKPRGAYSGANVLTF. The CDR3 DNA reads as TGCGCCAGCAGCTTGCGGGGAAAGCCGAGAGGGGCCTACTCTGGGGCCAACGTCCTGACTTTC. The gene calls are TRBV5-1 and TRBJ2-6; D tentatively reads TRBD1 or TRBD2 (5 bases each). Trimming took 1 base from V and 0 from J, leaving 23 bases between them. The CDR3 length is 21 residues. Germline V gene data show CDR1 as SGHRS and CDR2 as YFSETQ. Filled out from reference TRBV5-1 and TRBJ2-6, the complete variable domain reads KAGVTQTPRYLIKTRGQQVTLSCSPISGHRSVSWYQQTPGQGLQFLFEYFSETQRNKGNFPGRFSGRQFSNSRSEMNVSTLELGDSALYLCASSLRGKPRGAYSGANVLTFGAGSRLTVL.

The chain recombines TRBV28 with TRBJ2-5; D is undetermined. The germline V gene has CDR1 MDHEN and CDR2 SYDVKM. V lost 4 bases and J lost 5, with 8 bases in between. The CDR3 is made up of 12 amino acids. CDR3 coding DNA: TGTGCCAGCAGTTCGGTTTTTGAGACCCAGTACTTC. This encodes CASSSVFETQYF.

This clonotype was observed many times. This chain connects TRBV20-1 to TRBJ2-1, with TRBD2 as a possible D gene (6 bases). Germline V gives CDR1 DFQATT, CDR2 SNEGSKA (reference sequence). V was trimmed by 1 base and J by 4 bases, leaving 14 bases between them. The CDR3 is made up of 15 amino acids. The CDR3 DNA reads as TGCAGTGCTAGAGTTTCGACTAGTCCTTACAATGAGCAGTTCTTC. It yields the protein CSARVSTSPYNEQFF.

The CDR3 loop is CASRRGPDEQYF. The DNA for the CDR3 is TGCGCCAGCAGGCGGGGTCCGGACGAGCAGTACTTC. The J gene is TRBJ2-7, the V gene TRBV5-1, with D possibly TRBD2 on 6 matching bases. The germline gives CDR1 SGHRS, CDR2 YFSETQ. The CDR3 length is 12 residues. The V gene lost 5 bases and the J gene lost 5 bases, with 11 bases spanning the gap.

This rearrangement joins TRBV5-6 to TRBJ2-2, with TRBD1 matching over 9 bases. This CDR3 is built from 15 residues. Looked up from germline, CDR1 is SGHDT and CDR2 is YYEEEE. The V segment lost 4 bases and the J segment 7 bases; nucleotides outside the gene matches: 8. In DNA form, the CDR3 reads TGTGCCAGCAGCCTGGGACAGGGTGTCGACGGGGAGCTGTTTTTT. It codes for CASSLGQGVDGELFF.

There are a few counts of this clonotype. CDR3 in amino acids: CSARDSTSTGLYGYTF. CDR3 nucleotide sequence: TGCAGTGCTAGAGACTCCACCTCGACAGGACTCTATGGCTACACCTTC. V is TRBV20-1 and J is TRBJ1-2, with D perhaps matching TRBD1 (6 bases). V lost 0 bases, J lost 4 bases, and 18 bases lay in between. CDR3 length equals 16 residues. Germline V gene lookup returns CDR1 DFQATT and CDR2 SNEGSKA (reference sequence).

This clonotype was observed many times. V gene TRBV9 combines with J gene TRBJ2-3, with TRBD1 identical over 8 bases. After removal of 2 bases from V and 1 base from J, the junction contained 6 bases not matched to a gene. CDR3 length equals 16 residues. Looked up from germline, CDR1 is SGDLS and CDR2 is YYNGEE. In DNA form, the CDR3 reads TGTGCCAGCAGCGTTCTGACAGGGGAAGGCACAGATACGCAGTATTTT. Its translation is CASSVLTGEGTDTQYF.

This clonotype was observed many times. The gene calls are TRBV28 and TRBJ1-2; the D gene is possibly TRBD1 (5 bases). This CDR3 comprises 13 residues. V lost 3 bases and J 3 bases, leaving 8 bases between the germline ends. The germline V gene encodes CDR1 MDHEN and CDR2 SYDVKM. The CDR3 bases are TGTGCCAGCAGTTTTTGGACACACTATGGCTACACCTTC. Protein sequence: CASSFWTHYGYTF.

This clonotype has ten or more counts. The chain combines TRBV7-3 with TRBJ2-3, with D perhaps being TRBD1 or TRBD2 (5 bases each). In germline, CDR1 is SGHTA, CDR2 FQGTGA. This CDR3 has 12 residues. Trimming stripped 3 bases from V and 6 bases from J, with 7 bases between. This chain's CDR3 is CASSLGPDTQYF. DNA of the CDR3: TGTGCCAGCAGCTTGGGACCGGATACGCAGTATTTT. Filled out from reference TRBV7-3 and TRBJ2-3, the complete variable domain reads GAGVSQTPSNKVTEKGKYVELRCDPISGHTALYWYRQSLGQGPEFLIYFQGTGAADDSGLPNDRFFAVRPEGSVSTLKIQRTERGDSAVYLCASSLGPDTQYFGPGTRLTVL.

In this sample, this clonotype turned up many times. The chain couples TRBV20-1 to TRBJ1-5; D call uncertain. Germline CDR1 and CDR2: DFQATT and SNEGSKA (reference sequence). The CDR3 covers 15 residues. Deletions cut 3 bases from V and 2 bases from J, with 14 bases between. CDR3 residues: CSASEATRGNQPQHF. The CDR3 region has the DNA TGCAGTGCTAGTGAAGCGACAAGGGGCAATCAGCCCCAGCATTTT.

This clonotype was counted once. The CDR3 region has the DNA TGTGCCACCAGTGCGCAGGGGGCCATTCAGTTCTTC. Its protein product is CATSAQGAIQFF. The rearrangement links TRBV24-1 to TRBJ2-1, with 8 bases matching TRBD1. In germline, CDR1 is KGHDR, CDR2 SFDVKD. The CDR3 runs to 12 residues. Trimming removed 5 bases from V and 13 bases from J; junction bases left unmatched: 6.

This chain links TRBV3-1 with TRBJ2-7; maybe TRBD1 (6 bases). The length of the CDR3 is 16 residues. V gave up 0 bases and J gave up 3 bases, with 15 bases separating them. Germline CDR1 and CDR2: LGHDT and YNNKEL (reference sequence). CDR3 protein: CASSQDGQGTGYEQYF. CDR3 DNA sequence: TGTGCCAGCAGCCAAGACGGGCAGGGGACCGGCTACGAGCAGTACTTC.

The rearrangement uses TRBV12-3 or TRBV12-4 and TRBJ1-4, with TRBD1 matching over 7 bases. The J segment lost 4 bases and the V segment lost 6 bases, leaving 5 bases of the junction unmatched. The CDR3 length is 14 residues. This CDR3 reads CASSRQGLNEKLFF. In DNA form, the CDR3 reads TGTGCCAGCAGCCGACAGGGTCTTAATGAAAAACTGTTTTTT.